One sample yielded the 7 T cell receptor beta chains listed below, sequenced in a study of post-analysis software for immune sequencing data. Antigens of these TCRs are unknown. General study results and limits: Compared with controls, patients had more of roughly five TRBV segments, including TRBV5-6, TRBV5-1 and TRBV20-1.

Prepared TCR beta cDNA libraries contained unique molecular identifiers. MiXCR, run by TCRdb on the PCR reads, gives a single entry per CDR3 protein. The sample has approximately 350,000 distinct CDR3 sequences; roughly 38% are singletons. Sequencing was carried out using blood. The receptors were gathered from a girl aged 10 to 17 with multiple sclerosis.

J is TRBJ1-5 and V is TRBV5-1; D perhaps matches TRBD1 (6 bases). The CDR3 length is 13 residues. The V gene lost 4 bases and the J gene lost 5 bases, with 10 bases spanning the gap. Germline CDR1 and CDR2: SGHRS and YFSETQ. The CDR3 bases are TGCGCCAGCAGCCCAACAGGGTATCAGCCCCAGCATTTT. It encodes CASSPTGYQPQHF. The variable domain in full, completed from reference TRBV5-1 and TRBJ1-5, reads KAGVTQTPRYLIKTRGQQVTLSCSPISGHRSVSWYQQTPGQGLQFLFEYFSETQRNKGNFPGRFSGRQFSNSRSEMNVSTLELGDSALYLCASSPTGYQPQHFGDGTRLSIL.

A few counts support this clonotype. The chain links TRBV4-1 to TRBJ2-4, with a possible D match to TRBD1 (6 bases). CDR1 MGHRA and CDR2 YSYEKL come from the germline V gene. Trimming took 2 bases from V and 4 from J, leaving 15 bases between them. The CDR3 extends over 16 amino acids. CDR3 residues: CASSQRHRDGKNIQYF. The CDR3 DNA reads TGCGCCAGCAGCCAACGACACAGGGACGGGAAAAACATTCAGTACTTC.

This clonotype was counted between two and nine times. The CDR3 DNA is TGTGCCAGCACCTGGGACAGTCTCCCCTACGAGCAGTACTTC. It codes for CASTWDSLPYEQYF. This rearrangement joins TRBV7-9 to TRBJ2-7, with TRBD1 matching 7 bases. The CDR3 sequence is 14 residues long. Looked up from germline, CDR1 is SEHNR and CDR2 is FQNEAQ (reference sequence). V shed 7 bases and J 2 bases; nucleotides not matched to a gene: 8.

The chain links TRBV6-6 to TRBJ1-5, with TRBD1 identical over 7 bases. V shed 6 bases and J 5 bases; nucleotides not matched to a gene: 10. Germline CDR1 MNHNY, CDR2 SVGAGI (reference sequence). The CDR3 contains 15 residues. CDR3: CASSGRQGKYQPQHF. The CDR3 DNA reads TGTGCCAGCAGCGGTCGACAGGGAAAGTATCAGCCCCAGCATTTT.

This rearrangement joins TRBV6-2 or TRBV6-3 to TRBJ2-5; the D gene is possibly TRBD2 (6 bases). The CDR3 length is 12 residues. V gave up 2 bases and J gave up 10 bases, with 11 bases separating them. CDR1 and CDR2 (germline): MNHEY, SVGEGT. The CDR3 DNA follows: TGTGCCAGCAGTTACAGATGGGGGGACCAGTACTTC. Translating gives CASSYRWGDQYF.

CDR3 residues: CASSLLSLGYEQYF. The CDR3 nucleotides read TGCGCCAGCAGCTTGCTATCTTTGGGGTACGAGCAGTACTTC. This chain joins TRBV5-1 and TRBJ2-7; D is ambiguous. The CDR3 length is 14 residues. Trimming left V 1 base short and J 4 bases short, with 12 bases between. CDR1 and CDR2 from the germline V gene are SGHRS and YFSETQ.

This rearrangement joins TRBV15 to TRBJ1-2, with TRBD1 identical over 7 bases. With V trimmed by 5 bases and J by 3 bases, 6 bases remained unmatched. The CDR3 is 14 residues long. Germline V CDR1 and CDR2: LNHNV, YYDKDF (reference sequence). CDR3 DNA: TGTGCCACCAGCCAGATAGGGGGCGACTATGGCTACACCTTC. Translating gives CATSQIGGDYGYTF.